This note documents a single T cell receptor (beta chain) sequence. This entry is derived from a study of blood T cell repertoires in COVID-19. Background on the study: From the United States, Italy and Spain came samples of acute and convalescent COVID-19. The analysed material was cDNA or gDNA that came from T cells, B-cell-depleted T cells, or PBMCs.

In the original workflow: Amplified reference gene primers provided the basis for estimating nucleated cell counts. Using immunoSEQ multiplex PCR, the repertoire was profiled, and TCRdb retains in-frame clones only, with some absent. V, J and clone size reflect that table, while D and trimming were determined from the DNA. The sample records 60,000 or so clones, approximately 89% being singletons. The sequence derives from a woman aged 55-70 years with active COVID-19. Sequences were obtained from peripheral blood.

Here the CDR3 DNA reads TGTGCCAGCAGCTTTTACAGAAAAACAGATACGCAGTATTTT. Translating it yields CASSFYRKTDTQYF. The genes are TRBV13 and TRBJ2-3; D not resolved. Trimming cost V 3 bases and J 3 bases, with 10 bases left between them. This CDR3 spans 14 amino acids. CDR1 is PRHDT and CDR2 is FYEKMQ in the germline V gene (reference sequence).